One sample yielded the 10 T cell receptor beta chains listed below, sequenced in a study of cytomegalovirus exposure and HLA in healthy donors (dated by TCRdb to about 2017). The library was obtained by the immunoSEQ multiplex PCR assay. For the multiplex PCR, a mixture combining 60 forward primers for TCR Vbeta segments and 13 reverse primers for TCR Jbeta segments was used. Imported from immuneACCESS, the table was reduced by TCRdb to in-frame sequences with V and J called. These copies leave out some clones; in studies compared against another copy, an unresolved V gene accounts for under half, and the cause of the remainder is not known. The sample data list over 130,000 clones, and 61% of these were observed just once. Jointly, the top ten make up around 1.8% of the sample. The sequencing sample was made of PBMCs. The receptors stem from a male donor in good health and CMV-seronegative.

The V gene is TRBV11-2, the J gene TRBJ1-1, with 8 positions matching TRBD1. Germline-derived CDR1 and CDR2 are SGHAT and FQNNGV. V trimming: 4 bases; J trimming: 2 bases; junction bases outside the gene matches: 6. The CDR3 spans 15 residues. The CDR3: CASSSPTGGNTEAFF. The CDR3 bases are TGTGCCAGCAGCTCTCCCACAGGGGGTAACACTGAAGCTTTCTTT.

A few counts support this clone. The rearrangement links TRBV12-1 to TRBJ1-2; whether TRBD1, the table's D call, matches the DNA was not checked. TRBV12-1 counts as a pseudogene. The CDR3 runs to 17 residues. CDR3 protein: CASSSYHYRGRPGGYTF. CDR3 DNA: TGTGCCAGCAGCTCATACCACTACAGGGGCCGACCGGGGGGCTACACCTTC.

This clone has just a few counts. CDR3 nucleotides: TGTGCCAGCAGTGAAGAGAGTGAGCTCCACTTT. Translation: CASSEESELHF. The chain is built from TRBV2 and TRBJ1-6; D is undetermined. The V and J ends lost 1 base and 16 bases respectively, with 8 bases between them. This CDR3 spans 11 amino acids. Looked up from germline, CDR1 is SNHLY and CDR2 is FYNNEI.

The chain is built from TRBV25-1 and TRBJ1-2; D unresolved. Trimming stripped 3 bases from V and 8 bases from J, with 13 bases between. The CDR3 totals 13 residues. The V gene's germline CDR1 is MGHDK and CDR2 SYGVNS. For the CDR3, the DNA is TGTGCCAGCAGTGACCCCGCGAGGCCCGGCTACACCTTC. Translation: CASSDPARPGYTF.

The chain employs TRBV2 and TRBJ2-5; 7 positions agree with TRBD1. Per germline, CDR1 SNHLY and CDR2 FYNNEI. The ends lost 7 bases at V and 5 bases at J; junction bases unmatched: 10. This CDR3 has 14 amino acids. CDR3 coding DNA: TGTGCCAGCACCCCGACAGGGAGTGTGGAGACCCAGTACTTC. Translating it yields CASTPTGSVETQYF.

This clone has a handful of counts. The chain recombines TRBV21-1 with TRBJ2-7; no check of the table's D call, TRBD2, against the DNA was made. TRBV21-1 is given as a pseudogene. CDR3 length equals 8 residues. For the CDR3, the DNA is TGTGCCACTTACGAGCAGTACTTC. It yields the protein CATYEQYF.

The chain employs TRBV7-9 and TRBJ2-5; TRBD2 aligns across 8 bases. The germline CDR1 and CDR2 sequences are SEHNR and FQNEAQ (reference sequence). This CDR3 contains 15 residues. With V trimmed by 4 bases and J by 5 bases, 9 bases remained unmatched. The CDR3 reads CASSWGLGVSETQYF. The CDR3, as DNA: TGTGCCAGCAGCTGGGGACTAGGGGTTTCGGAGACCCAGTACTTC.

V and J are TRBV4-1 and TRBJ1-3; weak D call: TRBD1 (5 bases). Germline V gene lookup returns CDR1 MGHRA and CDR2 YSYEKL. The CDR3 spans 14 residues. V lost 2 bases and J 4 bases, leaving 9 bases between the germline ends. DNA of the CDR3: TGCGCCAGCAGCCAACGGGGGGGAGGAAACACCATATATTTT. This gives the protein CASSQRGGGNTIYF.

This rearrangement joins TRBV4-1 to TRBJ1-3, with a tentative D call TRBD1 (5 bases). V was cut by 0 bases and J by 2 bases, with 14 bases left in between. Per germline, CDR1 MGHRA and CDR2 YSYEKL. The length of the CDR3 is 17 residues. The CDR3, as DNA: TGCGCCAGCAGCCAAGATACCCTGCAGGGTGCTGGAAACACCATATATTTT. Amino acids: CASSQDTLQGAGNTIYF.

CDR3 region: CASSDRVGNTIYF. In nucleotides, the CDR3 is TGTGCCAGCAGCGACAGGGTTGGAAACACCATATATTTT. The chain joins TRBV7-2 to TRBJ1-3; 7 bases fit TRBD1. Germline assignment: CDR1 SGHTA and CDR2 FQGNSA. The CDR3 contains 13 residues. V was pared by 5 bases and J by 3 bases, with 1 base of the junction left unmatched.